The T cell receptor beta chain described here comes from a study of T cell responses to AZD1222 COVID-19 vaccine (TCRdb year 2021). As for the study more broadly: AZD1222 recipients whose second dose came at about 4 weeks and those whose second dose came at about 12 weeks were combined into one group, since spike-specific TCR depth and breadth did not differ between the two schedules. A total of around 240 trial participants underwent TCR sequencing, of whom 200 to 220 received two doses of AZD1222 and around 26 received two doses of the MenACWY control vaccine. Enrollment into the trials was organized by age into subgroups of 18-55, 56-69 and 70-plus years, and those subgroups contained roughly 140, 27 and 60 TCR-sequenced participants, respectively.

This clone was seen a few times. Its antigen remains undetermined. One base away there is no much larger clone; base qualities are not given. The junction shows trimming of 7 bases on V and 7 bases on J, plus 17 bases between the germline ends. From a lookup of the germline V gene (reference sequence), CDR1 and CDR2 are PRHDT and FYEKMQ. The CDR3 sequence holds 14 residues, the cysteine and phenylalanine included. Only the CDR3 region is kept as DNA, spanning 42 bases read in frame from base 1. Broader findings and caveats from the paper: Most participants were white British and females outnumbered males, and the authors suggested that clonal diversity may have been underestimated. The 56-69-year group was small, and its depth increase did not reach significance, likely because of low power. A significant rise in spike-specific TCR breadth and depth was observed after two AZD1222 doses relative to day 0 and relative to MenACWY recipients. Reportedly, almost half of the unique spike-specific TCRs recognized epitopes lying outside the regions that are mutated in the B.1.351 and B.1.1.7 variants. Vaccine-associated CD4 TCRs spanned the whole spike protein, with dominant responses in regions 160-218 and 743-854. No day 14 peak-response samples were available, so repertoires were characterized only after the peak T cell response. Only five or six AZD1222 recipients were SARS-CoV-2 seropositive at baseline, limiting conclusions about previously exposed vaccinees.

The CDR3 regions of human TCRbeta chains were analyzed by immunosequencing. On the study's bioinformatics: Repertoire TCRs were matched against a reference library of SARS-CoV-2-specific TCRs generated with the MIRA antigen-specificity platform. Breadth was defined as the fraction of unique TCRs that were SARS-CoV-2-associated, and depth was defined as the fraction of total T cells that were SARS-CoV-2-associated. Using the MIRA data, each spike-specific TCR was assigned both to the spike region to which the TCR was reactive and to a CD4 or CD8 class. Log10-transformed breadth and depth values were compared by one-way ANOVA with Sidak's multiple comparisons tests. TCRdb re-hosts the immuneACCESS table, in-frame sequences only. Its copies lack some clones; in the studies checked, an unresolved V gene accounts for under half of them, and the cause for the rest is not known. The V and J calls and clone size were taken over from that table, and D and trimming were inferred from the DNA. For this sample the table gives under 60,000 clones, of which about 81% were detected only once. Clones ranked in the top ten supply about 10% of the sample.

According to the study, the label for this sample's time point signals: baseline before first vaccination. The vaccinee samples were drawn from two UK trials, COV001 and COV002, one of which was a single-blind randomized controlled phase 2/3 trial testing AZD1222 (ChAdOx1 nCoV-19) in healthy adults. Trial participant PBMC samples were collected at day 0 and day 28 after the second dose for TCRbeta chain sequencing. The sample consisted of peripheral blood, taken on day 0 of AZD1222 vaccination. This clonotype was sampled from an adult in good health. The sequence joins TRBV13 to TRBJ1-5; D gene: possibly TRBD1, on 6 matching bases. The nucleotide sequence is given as TGTGCCAGCACCGTCGGACAGAGGGGGCAGCCCCAGCATTTT. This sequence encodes CASTVGQRGQPQHF.